This section outlines one TCR beta chain sequence together with its context. Its cognate antigen has yet to be identified. It has no much larger one-base neighbor in the sample; base qualities were not kept. These data belong to a study of blood T cell repertoires in COVID-19 (dated by TCRdb to the early 2020s). For the study in its entirety: The collaborator samples originated in the United States, Italy and Spain and spanned the acute and convalescent phases of COVID-19. The repertoires were released in a freely available public database intended as a resource for research on the immune response to SARS-CoV-2. The dataset comprised deeply sampled blood TCRbeta repertoires from subjects exposed to, actively infected with, or recovered from COVID-19. The samples were drawn from two sources: the first 160 participants of the ongoing ImmuneRACE study, and fewer than 1,500 subjects contributed by 6 global collaborators. The material from the prospective study consisted of cDNA or gDNA derived from T cells, B-cell-depleted T cells, or PBMCs. A de-identified subject ID, COVID-19 status, age in years and sex were almost always included in the sample metadata. Where available, HLA class I and class II types were taken from metadata supplied by the sample provider and were not determined by assay-based typing. Broad study findings and their caveats: The amount of clinical and demographic metadata varied by source and participant and was provided uncurated.

The collaborating institutions used their own protocols to collect whole blood in K2EDTA tubes. Collaborator samples were shipped for TCRbeta analysis as frozen whole blood, isolated PBMCs, or DNA extracted from either sample type. TCRbeta CDR3 regions were amplified from genomic DNA using the immunoSEQ Assay, a bias-controlled multiplex PCR. On the study's bioinformatics: The number of nucleated cells in each sample was estimated by amplification of reference gene primers within the assay. To quantify the absolute abundance of each unique TCRbeta CDR3 rearrangement, sequence reads were collapsed and filtered. For each sample, productive Simpson clonality was calculated as the square root of Simpson's diversity index across productive rearrangements. Held by TCRdb, this immuneACCESS table contains in-frame sequences only and omits some clones. Under half of the omission traces to an unresolved V gene where checked; the cause of the rest is unknown. V and J calls plus clone size are reproduced from that table; the DNA served to infer D and trimming. The table for this sample lists around 19,000 clones; more than 70% of them were counted only once. The ten largest make up around a tenth of the sample.

The CDR3, from cysteine to phenylalanine, totals 13 residues. The CDR3 DNA has 39 bases and is translated from base 1. CDR1 LGHDT and CDR2 YNNKEL are derived from the germline V gene (reference sequence). V is cut by 6 bases and J by 6 bases, and the space between the germline ends is 14 bases. The receptor was derived from a human donor in a cohort sampled during active COVID-19. The donor label of this sample is uncertain. The sample consisted of peripheral blood. The chain joins TRBV3-1 (or the pseudogene TRBV3-2) to TRBJ1-1, with the D segment identity uncertain. CDR3 region: CASRGDAEPEAFF. The DNA is as follows: TGTGCCAGCAGGGGAGACGCGGAGCCTGAAGCTTTCTTT.